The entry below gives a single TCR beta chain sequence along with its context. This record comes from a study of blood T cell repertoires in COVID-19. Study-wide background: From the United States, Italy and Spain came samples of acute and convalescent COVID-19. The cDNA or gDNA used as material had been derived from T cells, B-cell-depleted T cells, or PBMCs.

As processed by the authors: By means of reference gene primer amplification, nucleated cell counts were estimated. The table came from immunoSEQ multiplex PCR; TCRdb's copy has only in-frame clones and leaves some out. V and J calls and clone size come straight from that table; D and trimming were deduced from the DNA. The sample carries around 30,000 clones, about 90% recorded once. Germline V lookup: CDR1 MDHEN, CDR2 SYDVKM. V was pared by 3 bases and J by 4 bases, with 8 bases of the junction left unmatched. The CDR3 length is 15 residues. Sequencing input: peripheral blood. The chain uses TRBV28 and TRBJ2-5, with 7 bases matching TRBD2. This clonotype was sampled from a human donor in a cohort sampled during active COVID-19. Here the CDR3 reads CASSLSGVVVETQYF. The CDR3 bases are TGTGCCAGCAGTTTGAGCGGGGTGGTCGTAGAGACCCAGTACTTC.